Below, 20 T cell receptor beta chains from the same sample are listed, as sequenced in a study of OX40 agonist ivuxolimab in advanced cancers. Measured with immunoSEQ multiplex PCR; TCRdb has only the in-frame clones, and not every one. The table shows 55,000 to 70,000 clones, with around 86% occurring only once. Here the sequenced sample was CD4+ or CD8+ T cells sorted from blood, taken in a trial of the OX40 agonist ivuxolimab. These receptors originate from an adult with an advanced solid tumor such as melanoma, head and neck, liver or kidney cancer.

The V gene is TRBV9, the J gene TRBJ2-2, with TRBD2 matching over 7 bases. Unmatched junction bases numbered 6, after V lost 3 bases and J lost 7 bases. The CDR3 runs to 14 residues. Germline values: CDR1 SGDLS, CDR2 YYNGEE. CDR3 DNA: TGTGCCAGCAGCGAGGGAGCGGGAATCGGGGAGCTGTTTTTT. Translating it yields CASSEGAGIGELFF.

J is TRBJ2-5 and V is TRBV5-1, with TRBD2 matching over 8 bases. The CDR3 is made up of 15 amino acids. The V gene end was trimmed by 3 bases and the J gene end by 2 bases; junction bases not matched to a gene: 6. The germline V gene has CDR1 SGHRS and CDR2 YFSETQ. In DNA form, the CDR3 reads TGCGCCAGCAGCTGGATAGCGGGGACTCAAGAGACCCAGTACTTC. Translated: CASSWIAGTQETQYF.

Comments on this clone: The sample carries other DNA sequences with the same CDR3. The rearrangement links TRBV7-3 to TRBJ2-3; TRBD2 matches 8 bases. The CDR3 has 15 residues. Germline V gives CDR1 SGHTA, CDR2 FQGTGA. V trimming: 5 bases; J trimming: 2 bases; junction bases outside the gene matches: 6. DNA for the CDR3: TGTGCCAGCAGCCCCGGGGGGGGTCCCACAGATACGCAGTATTTT. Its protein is CASSPGGGPTDTQYF.

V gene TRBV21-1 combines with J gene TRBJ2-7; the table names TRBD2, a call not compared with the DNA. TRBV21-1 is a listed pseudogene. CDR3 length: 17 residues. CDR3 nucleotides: TGTGCCAGCAGCAAAGAAGAGGAGGCAGCAAGCTCCTACGAGCAGTACTTC. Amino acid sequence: CASSKEEEAASSYEQYF.

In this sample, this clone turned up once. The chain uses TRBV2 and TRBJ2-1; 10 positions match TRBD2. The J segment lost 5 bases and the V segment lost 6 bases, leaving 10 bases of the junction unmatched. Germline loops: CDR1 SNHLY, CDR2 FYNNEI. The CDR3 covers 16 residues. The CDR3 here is CASRETSGLGNNEQFF. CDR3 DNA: TGTGCCAGCAGGGAGACTAGCGGGTTGGGCAACAATGAGCAGTTCTTC.

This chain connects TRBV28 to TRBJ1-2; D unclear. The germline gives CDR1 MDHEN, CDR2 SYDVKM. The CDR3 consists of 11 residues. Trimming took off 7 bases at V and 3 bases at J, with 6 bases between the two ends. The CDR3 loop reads CASTSYYGYTF. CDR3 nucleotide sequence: TGTGCCAGCACCTCATACTATGGCTACACCTTC.

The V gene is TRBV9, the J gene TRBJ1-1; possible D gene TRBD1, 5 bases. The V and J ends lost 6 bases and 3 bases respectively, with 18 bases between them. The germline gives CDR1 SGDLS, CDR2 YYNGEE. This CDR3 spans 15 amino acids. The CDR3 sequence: CASNNPGRGDTEAFF. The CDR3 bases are TGTGCCAGCAACAACCCGGGACGCGGGGACACTGAAGCTTTCTTT.

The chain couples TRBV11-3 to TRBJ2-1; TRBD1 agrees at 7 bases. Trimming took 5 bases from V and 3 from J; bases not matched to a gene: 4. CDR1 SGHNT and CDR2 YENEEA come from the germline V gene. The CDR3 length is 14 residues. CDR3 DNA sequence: TGTGCCAGCAGCGAGCGACAGGGCTACAATGAGCAGTTCTTC. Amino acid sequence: CASSERQGYNEQFF.

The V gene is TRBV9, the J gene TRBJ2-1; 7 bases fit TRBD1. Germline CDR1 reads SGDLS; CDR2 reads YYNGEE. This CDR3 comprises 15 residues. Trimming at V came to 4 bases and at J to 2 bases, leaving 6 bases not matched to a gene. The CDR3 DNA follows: TGTGCCAGCAGCCAGGGACAGATCACCTACAATGAGCAGTTCTTC. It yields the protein CASSQGQITYNEQFF.

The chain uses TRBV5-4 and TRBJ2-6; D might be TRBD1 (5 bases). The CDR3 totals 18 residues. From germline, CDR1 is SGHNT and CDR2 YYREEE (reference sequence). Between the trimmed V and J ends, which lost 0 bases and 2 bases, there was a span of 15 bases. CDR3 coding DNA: TGTGCCAGCAGCTTGGGGCCGGGCAGGGCAACTGGGGCCAACGTCCTGACTTTC. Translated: CASSLGPGRATGANVLTF.

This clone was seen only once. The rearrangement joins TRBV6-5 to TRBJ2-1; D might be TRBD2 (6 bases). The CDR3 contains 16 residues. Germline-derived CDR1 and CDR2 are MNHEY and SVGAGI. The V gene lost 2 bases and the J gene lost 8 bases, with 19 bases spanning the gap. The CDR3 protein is CASSYTTSVVADEQFF. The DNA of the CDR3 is TGTGCCAGCAGTTACACCACTTCCGTCGTAGCGGATGAGCAGTTCTTC.

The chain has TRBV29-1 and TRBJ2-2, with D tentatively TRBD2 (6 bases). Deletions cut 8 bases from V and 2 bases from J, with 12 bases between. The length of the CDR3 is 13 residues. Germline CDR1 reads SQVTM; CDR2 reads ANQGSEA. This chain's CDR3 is CSIREFNTGELFF. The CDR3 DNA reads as TGCAGCATTCGGGAGTTTAACACCGGGGAGCTGTTTTTT.

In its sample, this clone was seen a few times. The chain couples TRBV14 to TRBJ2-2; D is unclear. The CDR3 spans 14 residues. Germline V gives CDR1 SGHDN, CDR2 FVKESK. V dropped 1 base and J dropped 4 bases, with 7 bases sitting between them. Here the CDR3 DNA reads TGTGCCAGCAGCCAAGCTCCGAGCACCGGGGAGCTGTTTTTT. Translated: CASSQAPSTGELFF.

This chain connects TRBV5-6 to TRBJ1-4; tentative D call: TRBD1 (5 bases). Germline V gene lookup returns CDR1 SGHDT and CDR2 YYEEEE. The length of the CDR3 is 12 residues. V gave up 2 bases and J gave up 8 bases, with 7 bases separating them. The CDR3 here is CASSLRGEKLFF. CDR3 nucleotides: TGTGCCAGCAGCTTAAGGGGAGAAAAACTGTTTTTT.

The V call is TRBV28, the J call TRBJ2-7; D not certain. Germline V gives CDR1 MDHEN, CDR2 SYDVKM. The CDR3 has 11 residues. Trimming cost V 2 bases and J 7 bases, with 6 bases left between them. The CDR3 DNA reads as TGTGCCAGCAGTTTAAAGTCGGAGCAGTACTTC. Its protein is CASSLKSEQYF.

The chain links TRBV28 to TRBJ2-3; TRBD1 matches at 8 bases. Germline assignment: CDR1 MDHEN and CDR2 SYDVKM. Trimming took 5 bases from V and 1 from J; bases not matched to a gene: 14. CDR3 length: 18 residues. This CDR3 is CASSDLARGQWGTDTQYF. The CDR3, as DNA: TGTGCCAGCAGTGACCTCGCCAGGGGGCAGTGGGGCACAGATACGCAGTATTTT. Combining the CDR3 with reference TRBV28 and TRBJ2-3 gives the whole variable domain DVKVTQSSRYLVKRTGEKVFLECVQDMDHENMFWYRQDPGLGLRLIYFSYDVKMKEKGDIPEGYSVSREKKERFSLILESASTNQTSMYLCASSDLARGQWGTDTQYFGPGTRLTVL.

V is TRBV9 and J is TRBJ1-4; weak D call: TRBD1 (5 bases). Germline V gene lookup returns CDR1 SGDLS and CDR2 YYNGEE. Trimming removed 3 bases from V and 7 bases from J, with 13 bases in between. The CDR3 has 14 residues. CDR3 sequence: CASSAREQGEKLFF. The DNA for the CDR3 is TGTGCCAGCAGCGCCCGGGAGCAGGGTGAAAAACTGTTTTTT.

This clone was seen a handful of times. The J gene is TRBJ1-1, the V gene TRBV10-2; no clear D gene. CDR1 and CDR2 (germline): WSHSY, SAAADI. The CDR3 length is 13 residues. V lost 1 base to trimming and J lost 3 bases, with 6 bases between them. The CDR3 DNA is TGCGCCAGCAGTGAGTTGCTCTACACTGAAGCTTTCTTT. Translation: CASSELLYTEAFF.

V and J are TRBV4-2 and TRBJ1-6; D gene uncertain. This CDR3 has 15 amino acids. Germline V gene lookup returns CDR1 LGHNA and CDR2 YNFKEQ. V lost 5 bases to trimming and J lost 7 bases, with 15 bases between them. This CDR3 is CASSLVAGGNSPLHF. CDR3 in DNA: TGTGCCAGCAGCTTGGTTGCAGGCGGAAATTCACCCCTCCACTTT.

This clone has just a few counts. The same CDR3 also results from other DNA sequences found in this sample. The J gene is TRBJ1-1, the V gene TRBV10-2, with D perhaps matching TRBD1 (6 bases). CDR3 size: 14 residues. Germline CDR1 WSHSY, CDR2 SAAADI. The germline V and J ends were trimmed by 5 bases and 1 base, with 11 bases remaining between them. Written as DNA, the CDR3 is TGCGCCAGCAGTCGGACAGATGCGAACACTGAAGCTTTCTTT. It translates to CASSRTDANTEAFF.